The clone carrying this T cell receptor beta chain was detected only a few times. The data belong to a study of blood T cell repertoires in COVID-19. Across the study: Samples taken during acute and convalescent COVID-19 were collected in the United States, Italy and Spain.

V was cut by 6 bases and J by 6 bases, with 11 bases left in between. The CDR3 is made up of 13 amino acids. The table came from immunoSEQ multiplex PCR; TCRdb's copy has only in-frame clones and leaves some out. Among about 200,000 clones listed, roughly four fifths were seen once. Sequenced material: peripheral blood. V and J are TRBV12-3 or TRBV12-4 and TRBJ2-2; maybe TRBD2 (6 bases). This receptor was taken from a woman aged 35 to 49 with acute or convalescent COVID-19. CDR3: CASRPAGPGELFF. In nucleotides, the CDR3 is TGTGCCAGCAGACCCGCGGGGCCCGGGGAGCTGTTTTTT.